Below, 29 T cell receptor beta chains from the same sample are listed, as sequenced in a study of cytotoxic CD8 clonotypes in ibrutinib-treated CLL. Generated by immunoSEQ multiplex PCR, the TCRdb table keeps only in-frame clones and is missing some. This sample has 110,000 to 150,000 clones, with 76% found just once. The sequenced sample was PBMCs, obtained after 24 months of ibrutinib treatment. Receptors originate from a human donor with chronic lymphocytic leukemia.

CDR3 coding DNA: TGTGCCAGCAGCTCCCGGAGAGGGGGCGAGCAGTACTTC. This gives the protein CASSSRRGGEQYF. The chain is built from TRBV7-2 and TRBJ2-7; D is perhaps TRBD1 (6 bases). CDR3 length: 13 amino acids. Germline-derived CDR1 and CDR2 are SGHTA and FQGNSA. V was clipped by 4 bases and J by 6 bases, with 13 bases between them.

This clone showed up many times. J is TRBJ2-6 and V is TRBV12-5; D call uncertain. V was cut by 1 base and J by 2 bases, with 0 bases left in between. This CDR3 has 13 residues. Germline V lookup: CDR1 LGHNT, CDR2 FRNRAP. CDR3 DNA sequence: TGTGCTAGTGGTTTGGCTGGGGCCAACGTCCTGACTTTC. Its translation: CASGLAGANVLTF. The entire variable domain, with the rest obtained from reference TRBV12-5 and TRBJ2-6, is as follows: DARVTQTPRHKVTEMGQEVTMRCQPILGHNTVFWYRQTMMQGLELLAYFRNRAPLDDSGMPKDRFSAEMPDATLATLKIQPSEPRDSAVYFCASGLAGANVLTFGAGSRLTVL.

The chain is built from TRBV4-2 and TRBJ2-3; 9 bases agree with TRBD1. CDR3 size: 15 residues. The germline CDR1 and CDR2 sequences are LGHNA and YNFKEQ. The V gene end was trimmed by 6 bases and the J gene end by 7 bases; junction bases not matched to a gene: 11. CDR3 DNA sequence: TGTGCCAGCAGACCCGGGACAGGGTTTCTTCATACGCAGTATTTT. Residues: CASRPGTGFLHTQYF.

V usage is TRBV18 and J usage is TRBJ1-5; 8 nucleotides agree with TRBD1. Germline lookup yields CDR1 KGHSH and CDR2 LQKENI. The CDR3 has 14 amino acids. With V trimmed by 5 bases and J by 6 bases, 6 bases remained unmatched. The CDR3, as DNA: TGTGCCAGCTCAGCAGACAGGGGAGTTCAGCCCCAGCATTTT. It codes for CASSADRGVQPQHF.

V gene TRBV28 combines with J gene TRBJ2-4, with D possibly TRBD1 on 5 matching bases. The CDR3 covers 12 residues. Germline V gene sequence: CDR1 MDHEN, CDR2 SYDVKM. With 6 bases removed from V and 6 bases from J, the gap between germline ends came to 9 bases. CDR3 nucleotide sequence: TGTGCCAGCAGCTATGACAGAAACATTCAGTACTTC. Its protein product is CASSYDRNIQYF.

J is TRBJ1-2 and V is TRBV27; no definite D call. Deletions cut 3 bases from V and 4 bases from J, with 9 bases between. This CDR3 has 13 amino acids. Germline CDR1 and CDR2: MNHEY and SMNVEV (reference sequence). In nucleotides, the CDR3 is TGTGCCAGCAGTTTTGGGGAGGGCTATGGCTACACCTTC. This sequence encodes CASSFGEGYGYTF.

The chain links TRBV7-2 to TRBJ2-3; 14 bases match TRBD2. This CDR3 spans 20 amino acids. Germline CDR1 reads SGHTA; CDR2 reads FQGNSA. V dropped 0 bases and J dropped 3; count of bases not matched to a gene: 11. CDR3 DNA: TGTGCCAGCAGCTTAGCCCCTATAGGGACTAGCGGGAGTTGGACAGATACGCAGTATTTT. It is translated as CASSLAPIGTSGSWTDTQYF.

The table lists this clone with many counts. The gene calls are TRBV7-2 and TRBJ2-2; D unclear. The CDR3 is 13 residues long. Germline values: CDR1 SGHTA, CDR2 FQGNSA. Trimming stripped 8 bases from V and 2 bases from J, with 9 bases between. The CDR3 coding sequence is TGTGCCAGCGGGCAGCGAAACACCGGGGAGCTGTTTTTT. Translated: CASGQRNTGELFF.

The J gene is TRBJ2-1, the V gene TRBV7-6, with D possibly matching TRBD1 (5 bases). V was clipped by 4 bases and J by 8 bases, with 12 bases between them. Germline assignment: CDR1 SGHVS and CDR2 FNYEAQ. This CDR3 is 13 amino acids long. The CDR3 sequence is CASSWATGDEQFF. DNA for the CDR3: TGTGCCAGCAGCTGGGCCACAGGCGATGAGCAGTTCTTC.

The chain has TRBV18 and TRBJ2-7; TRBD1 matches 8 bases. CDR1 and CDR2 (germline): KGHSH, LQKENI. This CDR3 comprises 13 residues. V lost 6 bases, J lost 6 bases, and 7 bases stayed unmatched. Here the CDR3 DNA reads TGTGCCAGCTCCAGGACAGGGATGGGCGAGCAGTACTTC. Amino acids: CASSRTGMGEQYF.

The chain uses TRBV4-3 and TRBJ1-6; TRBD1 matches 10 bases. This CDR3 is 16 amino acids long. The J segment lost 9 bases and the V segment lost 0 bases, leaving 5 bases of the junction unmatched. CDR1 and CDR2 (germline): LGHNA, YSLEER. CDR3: CASSQDGDRGGSPLHF. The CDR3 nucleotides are TGCGCCAGCAGCCAAGATGGGGACAGGGGAGGTTCACCCCTCCACTTT.

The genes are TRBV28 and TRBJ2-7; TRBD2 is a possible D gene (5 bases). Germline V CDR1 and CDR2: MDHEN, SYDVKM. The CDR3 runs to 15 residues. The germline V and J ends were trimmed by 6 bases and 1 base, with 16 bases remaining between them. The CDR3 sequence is CASSSVRGLSYEQYF. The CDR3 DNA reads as TGTGCCAGCAGCTCAGTTCGGGGTCTTTCCTACGAGCAGTACTTC.

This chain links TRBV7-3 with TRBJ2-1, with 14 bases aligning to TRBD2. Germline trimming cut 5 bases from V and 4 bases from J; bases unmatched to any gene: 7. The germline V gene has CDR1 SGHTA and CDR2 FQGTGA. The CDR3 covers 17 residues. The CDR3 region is CASSPAGTSGGYNEQFF. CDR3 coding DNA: TGTGCCAGCAGCCCGGCAGGGACTAGCGGGGGATACAATGAGCAGTTCTTC. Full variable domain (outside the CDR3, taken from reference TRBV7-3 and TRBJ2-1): GAGVSQTPSNKVTEKGKYVELRCDPISGHTALYWYRQSLGQGPEFLIYFQGTGAADDSGLPNDRFFAVRPEGSVSTLKIQRTERGDSAVYLCASSPAGTSGGYNEQFFGPGTRLTVL.

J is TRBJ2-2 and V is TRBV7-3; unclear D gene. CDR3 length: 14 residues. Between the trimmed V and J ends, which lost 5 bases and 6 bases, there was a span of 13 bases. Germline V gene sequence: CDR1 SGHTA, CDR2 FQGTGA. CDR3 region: CASSPQVAAGELFF. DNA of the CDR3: TGTGCCAGCAGCCCCCAGGTCGCGGCCGGGGAGCTGTTTTTT.

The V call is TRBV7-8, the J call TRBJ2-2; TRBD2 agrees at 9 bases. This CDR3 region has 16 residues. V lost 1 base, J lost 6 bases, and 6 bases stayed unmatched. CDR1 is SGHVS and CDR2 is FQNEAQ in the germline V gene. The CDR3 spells CASSLVASGTAGELFF. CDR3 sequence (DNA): TGTGCCAGCAGCTTAGTGGCTAGCGGGACCGCCGGGGAGCTGTTTTTT.

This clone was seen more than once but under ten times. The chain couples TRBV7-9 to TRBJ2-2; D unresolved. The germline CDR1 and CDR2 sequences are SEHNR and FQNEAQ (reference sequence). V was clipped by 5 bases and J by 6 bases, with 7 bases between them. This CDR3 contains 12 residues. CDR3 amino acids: CASSQTPGELFF. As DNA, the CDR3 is TGTGCCAGCAGCCAGACGCCCGGGGAGCTGTTTTTT.

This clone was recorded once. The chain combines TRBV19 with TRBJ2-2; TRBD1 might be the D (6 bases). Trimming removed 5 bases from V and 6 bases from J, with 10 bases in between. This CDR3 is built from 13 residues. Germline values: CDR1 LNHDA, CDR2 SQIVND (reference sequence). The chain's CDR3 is CASSQWGPGELFF. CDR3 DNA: TGTGCCAGTAGTCAGTGGGGGCCCGGGGAGCTGTTTTTT.

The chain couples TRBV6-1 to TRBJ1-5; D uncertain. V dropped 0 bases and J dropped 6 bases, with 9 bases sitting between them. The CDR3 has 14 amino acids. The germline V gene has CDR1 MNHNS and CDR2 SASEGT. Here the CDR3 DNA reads TGTGCCAGCAGTGAAGCGGGGATGGGTCAGCCCCAGCATTTT. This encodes CASSEAGMGQPQHF.

CDR3 amino acids: CASSLSGTGHTGELFF. The CDR3 coding sequence is TGCGCCAGCAGCTTGTCCGGGACGGGTCACACCGGGGAGCTGTTTTTT. This chain uses TRBV5-1 with TRBJ2-2, with D possibly called TRBD1 or TRBD2 (5 bases each). V dropped 1 base and J dropped 3 bases, with 13 bases sitting between them. CDR1 and CDR2 from the germline V gene are SGHRS and YFSETQ. This CDR3 has 16 amino acids.

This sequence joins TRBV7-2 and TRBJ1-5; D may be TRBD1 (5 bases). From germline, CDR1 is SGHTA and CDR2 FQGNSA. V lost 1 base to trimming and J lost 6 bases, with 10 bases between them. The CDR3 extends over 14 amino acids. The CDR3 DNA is TGTGCCAGCAGCTTAGGAGGGGAGGCTCAGCCCCAGCATTTT. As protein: CASSLGGEAQPQHF.

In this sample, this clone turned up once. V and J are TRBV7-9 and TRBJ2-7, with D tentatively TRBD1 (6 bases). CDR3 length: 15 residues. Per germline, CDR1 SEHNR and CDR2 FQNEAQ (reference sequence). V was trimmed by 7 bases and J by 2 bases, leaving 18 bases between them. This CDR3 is CASIPQGRPAYEQYF. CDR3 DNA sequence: TGTGCCAGCATCCCCCAGGGGCGCCCCGCCTACGAGCAGTACTTC.

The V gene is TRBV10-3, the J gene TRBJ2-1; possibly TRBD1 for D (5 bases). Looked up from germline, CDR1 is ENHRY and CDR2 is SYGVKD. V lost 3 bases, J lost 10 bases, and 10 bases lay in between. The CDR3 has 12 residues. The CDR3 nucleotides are TGTGCCATCAGTGAAGGGGCCCGGGAGCAGTTCTTC. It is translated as CAISEGAREQFF.

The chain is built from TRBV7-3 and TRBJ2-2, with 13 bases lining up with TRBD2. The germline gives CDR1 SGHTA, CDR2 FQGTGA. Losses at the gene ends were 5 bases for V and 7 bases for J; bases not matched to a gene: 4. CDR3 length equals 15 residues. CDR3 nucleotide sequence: TGTGCCAGCAGCCCGGGACTAGCGGGAATCGGGGAGCTGTTTTTT. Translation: CASSPGLAGIGELFF.

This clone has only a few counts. The CDR3 protein is CASSFTGSTGELFF. DNA for the CDR3: TGTGCCAGCAGCTTCACAGGGAGCACCGGGGAGCTGTTTTTT. This rearrangement joins TRBV5-6 to TRBJ2-2; D may be TRBD1 (6 bases). CDR3 size: 14 residues. Per germline, CDR1 SGHDT and CDR2 YYEEEE. V lost 2 bases and J lost 4, with 9 bases in between.

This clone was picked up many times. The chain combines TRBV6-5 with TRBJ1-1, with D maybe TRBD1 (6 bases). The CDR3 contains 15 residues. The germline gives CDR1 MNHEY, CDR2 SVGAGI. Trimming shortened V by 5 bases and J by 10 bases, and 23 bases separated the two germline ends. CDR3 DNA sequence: TGTGCCAGCAGTCTACTTTCCGACGGGGGGGCGCCAGCTTTCTTT. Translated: CASSLLSDGGAPAFF.

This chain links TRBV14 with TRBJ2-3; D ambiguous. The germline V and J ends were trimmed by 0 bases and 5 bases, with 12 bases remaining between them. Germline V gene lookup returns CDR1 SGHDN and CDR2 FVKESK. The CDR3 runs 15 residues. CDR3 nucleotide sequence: TGTGCCAGCAGCCAAGATCTGGCTCGTCGAGATACGCAGTATTTT. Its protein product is CASSQDLARRDTQYF.

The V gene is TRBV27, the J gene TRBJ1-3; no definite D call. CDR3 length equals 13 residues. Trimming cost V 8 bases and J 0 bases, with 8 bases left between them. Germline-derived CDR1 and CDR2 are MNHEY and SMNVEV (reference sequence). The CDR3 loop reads CASRTASGNTIYF. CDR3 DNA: TGTGCCAGCCGGACGGCCTCTGGAAACACCATATATTTT.

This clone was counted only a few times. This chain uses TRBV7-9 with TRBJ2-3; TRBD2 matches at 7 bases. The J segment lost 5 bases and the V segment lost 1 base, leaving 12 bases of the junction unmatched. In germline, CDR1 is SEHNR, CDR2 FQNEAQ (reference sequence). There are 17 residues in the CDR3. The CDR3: CASSLGRRESQGDTQYF. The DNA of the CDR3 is TGTGCCAGCAGCTTAGGCCGGCGGGAGAGCCAGGGAGATACGCAGTATTTT.

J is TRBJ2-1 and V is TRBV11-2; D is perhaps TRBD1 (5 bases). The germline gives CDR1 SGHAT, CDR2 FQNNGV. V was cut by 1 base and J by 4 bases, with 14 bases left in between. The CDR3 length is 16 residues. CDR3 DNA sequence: TGTGCCAGCAGCTTAGTGGCCGGACAAAGATACAATGAGCAGTTCTTC. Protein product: CASSLVAGQRYNEQFF.